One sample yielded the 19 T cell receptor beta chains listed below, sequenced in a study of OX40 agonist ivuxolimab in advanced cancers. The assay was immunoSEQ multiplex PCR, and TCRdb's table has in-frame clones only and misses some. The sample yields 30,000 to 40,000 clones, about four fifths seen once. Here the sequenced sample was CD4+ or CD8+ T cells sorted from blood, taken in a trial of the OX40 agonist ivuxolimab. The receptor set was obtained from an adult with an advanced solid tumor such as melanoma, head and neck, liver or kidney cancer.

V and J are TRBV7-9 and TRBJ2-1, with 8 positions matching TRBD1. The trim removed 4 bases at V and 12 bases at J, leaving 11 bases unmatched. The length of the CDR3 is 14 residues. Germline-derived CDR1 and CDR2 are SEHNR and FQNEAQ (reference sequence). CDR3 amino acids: CASSYGLGQGGQFF. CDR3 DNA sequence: TGTGCCAGCAGCTACGGGCTCGGACAGGGCGGGCAGTTCTTC.

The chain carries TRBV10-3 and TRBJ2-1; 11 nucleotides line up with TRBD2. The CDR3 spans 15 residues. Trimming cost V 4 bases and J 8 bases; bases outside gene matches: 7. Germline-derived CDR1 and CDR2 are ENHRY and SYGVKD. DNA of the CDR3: TGTGCCATCAGTGTCTTAGCGGGGGGGATCGATGAGCAGTTCTTC. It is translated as CAISVLAGGIDEQFF.

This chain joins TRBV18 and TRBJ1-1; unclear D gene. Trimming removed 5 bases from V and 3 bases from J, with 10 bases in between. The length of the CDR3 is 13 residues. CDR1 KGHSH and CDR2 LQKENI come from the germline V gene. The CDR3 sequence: CASSSNGDTEAFF. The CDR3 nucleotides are TGTGCCAGCTCATCGAATGGGGACACTGAAGCTTTCTTT.

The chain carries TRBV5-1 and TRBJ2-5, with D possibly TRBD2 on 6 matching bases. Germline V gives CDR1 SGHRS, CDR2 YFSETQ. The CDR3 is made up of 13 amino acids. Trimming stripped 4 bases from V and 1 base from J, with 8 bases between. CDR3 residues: CASSRESQETQYF. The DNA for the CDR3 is TGCGCCAGCAGCCGGGAGTCCCAAGAGACCCAGTACTTC.

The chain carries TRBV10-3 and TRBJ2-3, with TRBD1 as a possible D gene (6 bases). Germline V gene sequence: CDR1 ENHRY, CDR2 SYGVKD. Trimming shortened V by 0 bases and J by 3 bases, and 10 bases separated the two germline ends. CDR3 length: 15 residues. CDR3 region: CAISESDSETDTQYF. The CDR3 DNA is TGTGCCATCAGTGAGTCGGACAGTGAAACAGATACGCAGTATTTT.

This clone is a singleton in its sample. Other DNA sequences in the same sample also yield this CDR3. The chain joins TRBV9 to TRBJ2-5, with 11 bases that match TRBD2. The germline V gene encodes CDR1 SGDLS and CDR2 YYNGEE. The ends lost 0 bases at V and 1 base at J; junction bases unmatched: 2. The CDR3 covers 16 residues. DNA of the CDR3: TGTGCCAGCAGCGTAGCTAGCGGGGGGAGCCAAGAGACCCAGTACTTC. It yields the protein CASSVASGGSQETQYF.

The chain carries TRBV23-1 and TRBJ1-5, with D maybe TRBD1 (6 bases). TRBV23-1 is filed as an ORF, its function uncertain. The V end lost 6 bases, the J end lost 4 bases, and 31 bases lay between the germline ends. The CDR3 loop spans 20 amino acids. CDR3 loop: CASSPTGTLEPIGRNQPQHF. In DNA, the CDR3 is TGCGCCAGCAGCCCTACCGGGACACTAGAACCGATTGGGAGAAATCAGCCCCAGCATTTT.

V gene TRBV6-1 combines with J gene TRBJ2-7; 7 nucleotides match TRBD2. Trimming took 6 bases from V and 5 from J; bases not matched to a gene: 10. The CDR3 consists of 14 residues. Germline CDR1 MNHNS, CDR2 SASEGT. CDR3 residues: CASRRAGGYNEQYF. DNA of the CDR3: TGTGCCAGCAGGAGAGCCGGGGGGTACAACGAGCAGTACTTC.

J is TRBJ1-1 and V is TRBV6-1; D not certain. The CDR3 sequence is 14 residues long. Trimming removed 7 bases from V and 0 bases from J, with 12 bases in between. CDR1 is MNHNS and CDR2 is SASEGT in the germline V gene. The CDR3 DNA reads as TGTGCCAGCATGAGGGAATCGGTGAACACTGAAGCTTTCTTT. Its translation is CASMRESVNTEAFF.

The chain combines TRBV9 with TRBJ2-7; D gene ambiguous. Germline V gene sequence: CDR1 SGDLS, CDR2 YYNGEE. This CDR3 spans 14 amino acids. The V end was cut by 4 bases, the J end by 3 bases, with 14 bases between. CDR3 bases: TGTGCCAGCAGCCCCTGGGGTAGCATCTACGAGCAGTACTTC. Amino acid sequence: CASSPWGSIYEQYF.

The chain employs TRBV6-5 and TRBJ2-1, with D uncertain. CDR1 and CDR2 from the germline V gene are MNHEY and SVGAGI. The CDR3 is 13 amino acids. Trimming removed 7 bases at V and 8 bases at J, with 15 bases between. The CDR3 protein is CASTPDGGDEQFF. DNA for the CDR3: TGTGCCAGCACACCAGATGGCGGCGATGAGCAGTTCTTC.

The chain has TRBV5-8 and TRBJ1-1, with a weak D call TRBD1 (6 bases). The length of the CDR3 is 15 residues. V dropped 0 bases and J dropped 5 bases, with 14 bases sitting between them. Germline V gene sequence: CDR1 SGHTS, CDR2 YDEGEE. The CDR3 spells CASSLGQGRRTEAFF. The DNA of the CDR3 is TGTGCCAGCAGCTTGGGGCAGGGGCGTCGGACTGAAGCTTTCTTT.

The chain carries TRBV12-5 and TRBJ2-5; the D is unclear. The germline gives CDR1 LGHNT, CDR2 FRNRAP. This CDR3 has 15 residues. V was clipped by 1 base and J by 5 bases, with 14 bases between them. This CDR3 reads CASGLGSRFRETQYF. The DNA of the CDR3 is TGTGCTAGTGGTTTGGGCTCTAGGTTTCGGGAGACCCAGTACTTC.

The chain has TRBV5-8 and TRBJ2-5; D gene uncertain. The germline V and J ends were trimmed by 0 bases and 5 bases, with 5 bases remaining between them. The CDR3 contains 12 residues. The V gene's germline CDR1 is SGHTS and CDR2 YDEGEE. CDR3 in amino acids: CASSLARETQYF. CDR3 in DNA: TGTGCCAGCAGCTTGGCCCGGGAGACCCAGTACTTC.

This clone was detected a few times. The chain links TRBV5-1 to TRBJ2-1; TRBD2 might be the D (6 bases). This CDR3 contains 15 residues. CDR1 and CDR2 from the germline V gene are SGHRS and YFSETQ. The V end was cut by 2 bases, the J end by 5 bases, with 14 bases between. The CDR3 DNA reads TGCGCCAGCAGCTTCATGGGGGGACCGGACAATGAGCAGTTCTTC. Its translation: CASSFMGGPDNEQFF.

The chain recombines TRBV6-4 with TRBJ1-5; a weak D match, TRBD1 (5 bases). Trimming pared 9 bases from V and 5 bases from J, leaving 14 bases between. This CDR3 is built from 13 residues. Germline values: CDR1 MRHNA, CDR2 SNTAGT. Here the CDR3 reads CASPNPGDQPQHF. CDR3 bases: TGTGCCAGTCCTAACCCGGGGGATCAGCCCCAGCATTTT.

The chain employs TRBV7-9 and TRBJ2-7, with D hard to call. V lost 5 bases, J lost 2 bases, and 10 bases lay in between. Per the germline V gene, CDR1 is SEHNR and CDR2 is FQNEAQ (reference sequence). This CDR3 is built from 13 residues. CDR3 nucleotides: TGTGCCAGCAGCCCGCCTGTGGCCTACGAGCAGTACTTC. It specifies CASSPPVAYEQYF.

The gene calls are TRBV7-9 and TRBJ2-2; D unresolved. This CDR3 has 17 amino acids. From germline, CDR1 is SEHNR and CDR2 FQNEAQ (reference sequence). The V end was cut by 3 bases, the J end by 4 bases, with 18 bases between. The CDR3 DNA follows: TGTGCCAGCAGCTTTGAAGGTGGTATCGGGTCCACCGGGGAGCTGTTTTTT. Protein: CASSFEGGIGSTGELFF.

The chain's CDR3 is CASSKTSGSYNEQFF. The CDR3 nucleotides are TGCGCCAGCAGCAAGACTAGCGGGAGTTACAATGAGCAGTTCTTC. The chain is built from TRBV5-1 and TRBJ2-1; the match to TRBD2 covers 12 bases. Germline V lookup: CDR1 SGHRS, CDR2 YFSETQ. The trim removed 4 bases at V and 4 bases at J, leaving 3 bases unmatched. The CDR3 length is 15 residues.